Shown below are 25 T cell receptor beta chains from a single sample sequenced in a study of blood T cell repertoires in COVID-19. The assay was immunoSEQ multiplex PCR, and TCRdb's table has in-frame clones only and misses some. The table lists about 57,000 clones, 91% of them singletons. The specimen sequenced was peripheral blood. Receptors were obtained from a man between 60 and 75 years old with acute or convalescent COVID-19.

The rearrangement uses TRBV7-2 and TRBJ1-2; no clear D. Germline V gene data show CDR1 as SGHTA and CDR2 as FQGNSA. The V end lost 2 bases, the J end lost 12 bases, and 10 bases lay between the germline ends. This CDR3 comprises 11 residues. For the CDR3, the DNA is TGTGCCAGCAGCTTATACAGAGTCCACACCTTC. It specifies CASSLYRVHTF.

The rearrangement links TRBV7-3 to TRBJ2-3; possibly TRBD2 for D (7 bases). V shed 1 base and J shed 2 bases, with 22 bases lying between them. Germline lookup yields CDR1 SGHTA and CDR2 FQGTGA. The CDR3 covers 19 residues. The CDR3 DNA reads TGTGCCAGCAGCTTAATGCCAACTGGGGGGGGCCATCCCACAGATACGCAGTATTTT. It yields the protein CASSLMPTGGGHPTDTQYF.

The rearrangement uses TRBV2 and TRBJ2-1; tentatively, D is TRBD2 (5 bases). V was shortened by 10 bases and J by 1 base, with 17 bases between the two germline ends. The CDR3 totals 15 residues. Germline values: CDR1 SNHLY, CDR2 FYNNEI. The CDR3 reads CATRTRAASYNEQFF. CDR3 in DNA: TGTGCCACCAGAACTAGAGCCGCATCCTACAATGAGCAGTTCTTC.

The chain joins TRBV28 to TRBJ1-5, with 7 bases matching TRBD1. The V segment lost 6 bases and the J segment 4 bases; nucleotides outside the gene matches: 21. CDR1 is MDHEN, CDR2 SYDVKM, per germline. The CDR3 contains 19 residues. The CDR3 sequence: CASRLSARGRGAGNQPQHF. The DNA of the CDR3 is TGTGCCAGCAGACTAAGCGCGCGTGGCAGGGGGGCGGGTAATCAGCCCCAGCATTTT.

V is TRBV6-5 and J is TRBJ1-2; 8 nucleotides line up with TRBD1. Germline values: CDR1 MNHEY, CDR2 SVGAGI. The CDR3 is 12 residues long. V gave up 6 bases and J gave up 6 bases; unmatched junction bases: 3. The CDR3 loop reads CASRTTGDGYTF. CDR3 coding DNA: TGTGCCAGCAGGACGACAGGGGATGGCTACACCTTC.

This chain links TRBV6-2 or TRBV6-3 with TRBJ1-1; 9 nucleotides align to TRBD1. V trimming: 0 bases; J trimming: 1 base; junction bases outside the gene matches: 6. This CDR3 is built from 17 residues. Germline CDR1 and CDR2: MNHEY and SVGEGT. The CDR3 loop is CASSYSPQDRGNTEAFF. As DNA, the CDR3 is TGTGCCAGCAGTTACTCTCCCCAGGACAGGGGGAACACTGAAGCTTTCTTT.

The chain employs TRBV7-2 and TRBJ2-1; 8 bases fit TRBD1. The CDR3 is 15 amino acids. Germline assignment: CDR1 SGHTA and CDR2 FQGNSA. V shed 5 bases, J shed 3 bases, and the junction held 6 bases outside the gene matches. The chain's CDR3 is CASSRDRGDYNEQFF. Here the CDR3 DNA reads TGTGCCAGCAGCCGCGACAGGGGCGACTACAATGAGCAGTTCTTC.

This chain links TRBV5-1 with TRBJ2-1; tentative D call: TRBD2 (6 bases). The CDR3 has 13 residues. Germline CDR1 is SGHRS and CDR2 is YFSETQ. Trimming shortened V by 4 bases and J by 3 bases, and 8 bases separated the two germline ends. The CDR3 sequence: CASSLSGYNEQFF. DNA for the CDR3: TGCGCCAGCAGCCTTAGCGGCTACAATGAGCAGTTCTTC.

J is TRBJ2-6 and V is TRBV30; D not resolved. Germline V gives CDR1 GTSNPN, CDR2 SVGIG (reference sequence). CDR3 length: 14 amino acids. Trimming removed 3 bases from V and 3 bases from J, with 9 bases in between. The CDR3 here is CAWRGSIGANVLTF. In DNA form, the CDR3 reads TGTGCCTGGAGGGGCTCCATTGGGGCCAACGTCCTGACTTTC.

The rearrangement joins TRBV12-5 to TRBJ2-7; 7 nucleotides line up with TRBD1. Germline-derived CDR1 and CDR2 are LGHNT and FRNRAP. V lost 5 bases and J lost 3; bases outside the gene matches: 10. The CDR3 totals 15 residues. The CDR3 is CASGITRTGVYEQYF. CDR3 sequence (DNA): TGTGCTAGTGGTATTACCCGGACAGGAGTCTACGAGCAGTACTTC.

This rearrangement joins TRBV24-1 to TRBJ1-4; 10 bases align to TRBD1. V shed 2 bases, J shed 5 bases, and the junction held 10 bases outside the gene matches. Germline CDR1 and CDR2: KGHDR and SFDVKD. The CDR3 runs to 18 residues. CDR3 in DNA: TGTGCCACCAGTGATTCTGACAGACCGGGACAGGGGAATGAAAAACTGTTTTTT. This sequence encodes CATSDSDRPGQGNEKLFF.

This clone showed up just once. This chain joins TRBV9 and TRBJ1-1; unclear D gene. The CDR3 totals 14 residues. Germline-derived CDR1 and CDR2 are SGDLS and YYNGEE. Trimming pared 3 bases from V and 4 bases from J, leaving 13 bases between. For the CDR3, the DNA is TGTGCCAGCAGCGGCACGGTGGCGGGCACTGAAGCTTTCTTT. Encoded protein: CASSGTVAGTEAFF.

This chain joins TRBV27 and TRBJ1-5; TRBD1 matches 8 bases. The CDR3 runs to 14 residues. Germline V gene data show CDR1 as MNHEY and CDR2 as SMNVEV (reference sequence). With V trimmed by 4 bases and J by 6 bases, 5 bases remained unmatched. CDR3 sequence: CASSSGQGTQPQHF. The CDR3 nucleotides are TGTGCCAGCAGTTCCGGACAGGGAACTCAGCCCCAGCATTTT.

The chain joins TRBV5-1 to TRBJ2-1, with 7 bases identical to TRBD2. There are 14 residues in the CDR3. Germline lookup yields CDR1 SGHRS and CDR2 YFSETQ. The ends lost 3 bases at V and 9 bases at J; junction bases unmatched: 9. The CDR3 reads CASSSQGLDIEQFF. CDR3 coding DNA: TGCGCCAGCAGCTCCCAAGGACTAGATATTGAGCAGTTCTTC.

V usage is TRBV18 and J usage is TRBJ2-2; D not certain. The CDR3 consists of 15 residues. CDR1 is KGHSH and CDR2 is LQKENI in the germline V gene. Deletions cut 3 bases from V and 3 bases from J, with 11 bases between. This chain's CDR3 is CASSPPAAHTGELFF. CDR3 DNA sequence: TGTGCCAGCTCACCCCCCGCGGCCCACACCGGGGAGCTGTTTTTT.

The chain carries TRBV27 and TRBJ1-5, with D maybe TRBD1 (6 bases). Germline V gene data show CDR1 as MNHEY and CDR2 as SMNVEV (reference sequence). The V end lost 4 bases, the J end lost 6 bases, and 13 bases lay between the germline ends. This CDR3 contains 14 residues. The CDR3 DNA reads TGTGCCAGCAGTTCCCGTACAGGGCTTCAGCCCCAGCATTTT. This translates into CASSSRTGLQPQHF.

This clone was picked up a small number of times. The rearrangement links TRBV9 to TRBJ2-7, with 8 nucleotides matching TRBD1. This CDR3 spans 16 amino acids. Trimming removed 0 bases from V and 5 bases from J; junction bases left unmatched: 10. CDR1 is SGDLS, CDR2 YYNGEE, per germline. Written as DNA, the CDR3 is TGTGCCAGCAGCGTAGGTCTAAGGACAGGGTTTAACGAGCAGTACTTC. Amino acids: CASSVGLRTGFNEQYF.

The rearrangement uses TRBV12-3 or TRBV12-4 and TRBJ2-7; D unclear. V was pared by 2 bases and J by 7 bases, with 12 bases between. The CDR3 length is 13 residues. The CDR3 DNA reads TGTGCCAGCAGTTTAAAGAATCTTCGGGAGCAGTACTTC. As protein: CASSLKNLREQYF.

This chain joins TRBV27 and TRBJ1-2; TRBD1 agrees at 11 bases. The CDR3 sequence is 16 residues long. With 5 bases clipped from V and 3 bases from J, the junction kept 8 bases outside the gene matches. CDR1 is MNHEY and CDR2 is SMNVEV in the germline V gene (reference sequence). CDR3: CASSRDRGSTYYGYTF. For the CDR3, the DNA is TGTGCCAGCAGTCGGGACAGGGGGAGTACCTACTATGGCTACACCTTC.

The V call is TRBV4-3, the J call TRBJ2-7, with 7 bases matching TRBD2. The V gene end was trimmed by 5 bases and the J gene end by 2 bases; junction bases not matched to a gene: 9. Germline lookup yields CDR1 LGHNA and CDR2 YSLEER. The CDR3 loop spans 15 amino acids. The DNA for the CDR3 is TGCGCCAGCAGCGCGGGGGACGGAGTCCCCTACGAGCAGTACTTC. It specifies CASSAGDGVPYEQYF.

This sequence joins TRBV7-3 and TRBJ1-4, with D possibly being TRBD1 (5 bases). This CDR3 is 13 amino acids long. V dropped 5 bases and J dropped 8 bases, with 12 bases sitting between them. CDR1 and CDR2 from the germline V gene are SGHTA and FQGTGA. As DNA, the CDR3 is TGTGCCAGCAGCCCAGGACCAGGGGAAAAACTGTTTTTT. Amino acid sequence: CASSPGPGEKLFF. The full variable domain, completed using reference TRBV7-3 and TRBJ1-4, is GAGVSQTPSNKVTEKGKYVELRCDPISGHTALYWYRQSLGQGPEFLIYFQGTGAADDSGLPNDRFFAVRPEGSVSTLKIQRTERGDSAVYLCASSPGPGEKLFFGSGTQLSVL.

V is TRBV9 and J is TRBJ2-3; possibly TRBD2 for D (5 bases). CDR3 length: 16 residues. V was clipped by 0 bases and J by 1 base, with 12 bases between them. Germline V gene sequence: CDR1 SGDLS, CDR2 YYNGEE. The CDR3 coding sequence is TGTGCCAGCAGCGTAGCGGGTAGCGAGGGCACAGATACGCAGTATTTT. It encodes CASSVAGSEGTDTQYF.

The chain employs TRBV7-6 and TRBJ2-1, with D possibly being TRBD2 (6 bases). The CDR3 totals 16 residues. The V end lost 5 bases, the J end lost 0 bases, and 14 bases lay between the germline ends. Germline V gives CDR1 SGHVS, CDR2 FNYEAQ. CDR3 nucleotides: TGTGCCAGCAGCCCCATGGAGGGTCCCTCCTACAATGAGCAGTTCTTC. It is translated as CASSPMEGPSYNEQFF.

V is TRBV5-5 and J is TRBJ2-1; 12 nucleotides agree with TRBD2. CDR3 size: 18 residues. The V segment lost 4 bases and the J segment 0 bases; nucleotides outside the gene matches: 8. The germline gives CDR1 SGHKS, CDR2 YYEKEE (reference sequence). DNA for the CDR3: TGTGCCAGCAGCCAAAGGACTAGCGGGGCCATCTCCTACAATGAGCAGTTCTTC. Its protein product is CASSQRTSGAISYNEQFF.

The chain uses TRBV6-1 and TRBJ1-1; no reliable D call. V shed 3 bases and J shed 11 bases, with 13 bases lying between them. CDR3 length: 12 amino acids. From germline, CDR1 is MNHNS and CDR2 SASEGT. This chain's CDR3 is CASSDPGSRAFF. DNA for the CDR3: TGTGCCAGCAGTGACCCGGGTTCCCGTGCTTTCTTT.